The 7 T cell receptor beta chains reported below all come from one sample, sequenced in a study of blood T cell repertoires in COVID-19. Clones were read by immunoSEQ multiplex PCR, and TCRdb kept only the in-frame ones, dropping some. The sample lists some 500,000 clones; roughly 91% were seen once. Specimen: peripheral blood. These receptor sequences come from a woman aged 45-65 years with COVID-19, enrolled during active disease.

This rearrangement joins TRBV2 to TRBJ1-1; D is perhaps TRBD1 (6 bases). Trimming cost V 5 bases and J 11 bases, with 27 bases left between them. The CDR3 is 16 residues long. Germline CDR1 reads SNHLY; CDR2 reads FYNNEI. CDR3 amino acids: CASSPSGGQINTRAFF. The CDR3 nucleotides read TGTGCCAGCAGTCCCTCGGGAGGACAGATAAACACTAGGGCTTTCTTT.

This chain joins TRBV5-1 and TRBJ2-7; 10 nucleotides line up with TRBD2. The CDR3 covers 18 residues. Germline values: CDR1 SGHRS, CDR2 YFSETQ. Losses at the gene ends were 2 bases for V and 2 bases for J; bases not matched to a gene: 13. The CDR3 DNA is TGCGCCAGCAGCTTTTTGTCTAGCGGGGGCGGTAGTACCTACGAGCAGTACTTC. It specifies CASSFLSSGGGSTYEQYF.

The chain has TRBV25-1 and TRBJ1-6; a weak D match, TRBD1 (5 bases). The CDR3 runs 13 residues. Germline V gene lookup returns CDR1 MGHDK and CDR2 SYGVNS. V lost 5 bases, J lost 8 bases, and 10 bases lay in between. CDR3 nucleotide sequence: TGTGCCAGCAGTTTGCAGGGCTATTCACCCCTCCACTTT. Residues: CASSLQGYSPLHF. Looking up the rest from reference TRBV25-1 and TRBJ1-6 gives the full variable domain: EADIYQTPRYLVIGTGKKITLECSQTMGHDKMYWYQQDPGMELHLIHYSYGVNSTEKGDLSSESTVSRIRTEHFPLTLESARPSHTSQYLCASSLQGYSPLHFGNGTRLTVT.

This chain uses TRBV27 with TRBJ2-7, with 11 bases identical to TRBD1. V shed 5 bases and J 3 bases; nucleotides not matched to a gene: 3. The length of the CDR3 is 14 residues. Per germline, CDR1 MNHEY and CDR2 SMNVEV (reference sequence). This CDR3 is CASSIGTGGYEQYF. CDR3 in DNA: TGTGCCAGCAGTATCGGGACAGGGGGCTACGAGCAGTACTTC.

The J gene is TRBJ2-3, the V gene TRBV11-2, with 7 nucleotides matching TRBD2. Germline CDR1 is SGHAT and CDR2 is FQNNGV. The CDR3 has 18 residues. J lost 5 bases, V lost 1 base, and 15 bases had no gene match. Here the CDR3 reads CASSLVGPTSASRDTQYF. The CDR3 DNA is TGTGCCAGCAGCTTAGTGGGACCCACTAGCGCCTCCCGAGATACGCAGTATTTT.

This chain joins TRBV7-8 and TRBJ1-6; D may be TRBD1 (6 bases). Trimming stripped 5 bases from V and 7 bases from J, with 12 bases between. Per germline, CDR1 SGHVS and CDR2 FQNEAQ. CDR3 length: 14 amino acids. The CDR3 protein is CASSRDTRNSPLHF. The CDR3, as DNA: TGTGCCAGCAGCAGGGACACGAGAAATTCACCCCTCCACTTT. The variable domain in full, with the rest retrieved from reference TRBV7-8 and TRBJ1-6, is GAGVSQSPRYKVAKRGQDVALRCDPISGHVSLFWYQQALGQGPEFLTYFQNEAQLDKSGLPSDRFFAERPEGSVSTLKIQRTQQEDSAVYLCASSRDTRNSPLHFGNGTRLTVT.

CDR3 residues: CASTGTGGTNEQFF. DNA of the CDR3: TGTGCCAGCACCGGGACAGGGGGTACAAATGAGCAGTTCTTC. The V call is TRBV9, the J call TRBJ2-1; 11 bases are shared with TRBD1. The CDR3 loop spans 14 amino acids. J lost 7 bases, V lost 6 bases, and 6 bases had no gene match. Germline values: CDR1 SGDLS, CDR2 YYNGEE.